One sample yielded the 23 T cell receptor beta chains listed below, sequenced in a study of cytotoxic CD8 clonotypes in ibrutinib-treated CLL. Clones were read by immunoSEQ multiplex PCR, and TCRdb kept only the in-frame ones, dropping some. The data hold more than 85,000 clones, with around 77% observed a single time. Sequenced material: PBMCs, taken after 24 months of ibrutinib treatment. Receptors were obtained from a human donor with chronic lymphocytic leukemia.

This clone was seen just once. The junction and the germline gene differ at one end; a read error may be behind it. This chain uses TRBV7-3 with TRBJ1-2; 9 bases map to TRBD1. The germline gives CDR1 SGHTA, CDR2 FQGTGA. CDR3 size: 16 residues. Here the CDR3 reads CASSLTPGQGNYGYTF. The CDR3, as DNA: TGTGCCAGCAGTTTAACACCGGGACAGGGCAACTATGGCTACACCTTC.

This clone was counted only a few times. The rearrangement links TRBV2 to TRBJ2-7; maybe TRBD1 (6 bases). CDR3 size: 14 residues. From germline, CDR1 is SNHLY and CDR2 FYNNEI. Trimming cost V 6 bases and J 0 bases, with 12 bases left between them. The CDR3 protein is CASREQGSSYEQYF. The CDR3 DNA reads TGTGCCAGCAGAGAACAGGGTTCCTCCTACGAGCAGTACTTC.

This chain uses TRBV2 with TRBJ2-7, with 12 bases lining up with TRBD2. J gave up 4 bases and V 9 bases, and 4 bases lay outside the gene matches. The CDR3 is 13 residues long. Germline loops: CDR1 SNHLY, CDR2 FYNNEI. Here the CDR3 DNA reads TGTGCCAGACCGACTAGCGGGAGTTACGAGCAGTACTTC. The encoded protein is CARPTSGSYEQYF.

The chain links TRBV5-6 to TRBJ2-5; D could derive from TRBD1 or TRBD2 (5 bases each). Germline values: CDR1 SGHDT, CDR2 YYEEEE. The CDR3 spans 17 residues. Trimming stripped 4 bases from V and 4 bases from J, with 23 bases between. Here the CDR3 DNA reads TGTGCCAGCAGCCCTAGGGGCGGGCAGCAGATTCTAGAGACCCAGTACTTC. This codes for CASSPRGGQQILETQYF.

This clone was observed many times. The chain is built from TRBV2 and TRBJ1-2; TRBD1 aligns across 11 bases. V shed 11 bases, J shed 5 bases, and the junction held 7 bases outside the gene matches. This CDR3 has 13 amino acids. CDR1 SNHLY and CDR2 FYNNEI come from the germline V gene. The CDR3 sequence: CASLRDRGYGYTF. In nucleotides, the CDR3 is TGTGCCTCCCTCAGGGACAGGGGGTATGGCTACACCTTC.

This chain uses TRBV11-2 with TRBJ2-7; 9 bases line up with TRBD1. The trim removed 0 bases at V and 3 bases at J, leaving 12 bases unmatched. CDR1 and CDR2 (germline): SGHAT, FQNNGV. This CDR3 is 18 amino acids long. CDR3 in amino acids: CASSLDLGGTGSNYEQYF. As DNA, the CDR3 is TGTGCCAGCAGCTTAGATTTAGGGGGGACAGGGAGTAACTACGAGCAGTACTTC.

This CDR3 reads CASTNNRGNTEAFF. CDR3 bases: TGTGCCAGCACCAATAACAGGGGAAACACTGAAGCTTTCTTT. The rearrangement links TRBV7-3 to TRBJ1-1; TRBD1 matches at 7 bases. Germline lookup yields CDR1 SGHTA and CDR2 FQGTGA. Unmatched junction bases numbered 7, after V lost 7 bases and J lost 2 bases. CDR3 length: 14 residues.

CDR3 protein: CASSQDVGTGAGANVLTF. As DNA, the CDR3 is TGTGCCAGCAGCCAAGATGTGGGAACAGGGGCTGGGGCCAACGTCCTGACTTTC. This rearrangement joins TRBV14 to TRBJ2-6, with 7 nucleotides matching TRBD1. After removal of 0 bases from V and 2 bases from J, the junction contained 7 bases not matched to a gene. Looked up from germline, CDR1 is SGHDN and CDR2 is FVKESK. This CDR3 is 18 amino acids long.

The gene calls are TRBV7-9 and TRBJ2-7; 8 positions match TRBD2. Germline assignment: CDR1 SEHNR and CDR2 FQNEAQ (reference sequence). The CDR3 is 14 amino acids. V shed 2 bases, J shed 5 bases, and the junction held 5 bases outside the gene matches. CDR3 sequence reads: CASSLPRTSNEQYF. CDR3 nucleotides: TGTGCCAGCAGCTTACCCAGGACTAGCAACGAGCAGTACTTC.

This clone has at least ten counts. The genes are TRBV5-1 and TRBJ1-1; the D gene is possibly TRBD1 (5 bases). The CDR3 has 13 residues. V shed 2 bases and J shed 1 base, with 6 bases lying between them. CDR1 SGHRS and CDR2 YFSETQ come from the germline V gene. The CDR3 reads CASSFTGNTEAFF. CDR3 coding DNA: TGCGCCAGCAGCTTTACAGGGAACACTGAAGCTTTCTTT.

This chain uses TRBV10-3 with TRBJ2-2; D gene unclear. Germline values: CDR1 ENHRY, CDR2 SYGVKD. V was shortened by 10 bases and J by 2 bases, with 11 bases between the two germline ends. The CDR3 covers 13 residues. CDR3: CASGPRNTGELFF. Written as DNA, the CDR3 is TGTGCCAGCGGACCAAGAAACACCGGGGAGCTGTTTTTT.

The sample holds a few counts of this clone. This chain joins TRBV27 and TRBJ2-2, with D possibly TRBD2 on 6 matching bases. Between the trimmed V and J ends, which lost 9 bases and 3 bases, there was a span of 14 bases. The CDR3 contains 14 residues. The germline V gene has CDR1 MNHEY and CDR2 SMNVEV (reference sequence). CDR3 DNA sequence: TGTGCCAGTGGGACGGGAGATCACACCGGGGAGCTGTTTTTT. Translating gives CASGTGDHTGELFF.

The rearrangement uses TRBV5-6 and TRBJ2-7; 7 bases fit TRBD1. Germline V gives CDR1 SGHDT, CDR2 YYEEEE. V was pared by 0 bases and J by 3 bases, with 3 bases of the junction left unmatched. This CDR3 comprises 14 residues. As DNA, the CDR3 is TGTGCCAGCAGCTTGGCTGCAGGGGGCTACGAGCAGTACTTC. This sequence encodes CASSLAAGGYEQYF.

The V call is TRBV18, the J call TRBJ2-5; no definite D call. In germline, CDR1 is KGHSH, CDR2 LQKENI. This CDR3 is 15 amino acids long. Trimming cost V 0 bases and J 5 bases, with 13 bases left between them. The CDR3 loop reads CASSPPSAVDETQYF. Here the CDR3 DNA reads TGTGCCAGCTCACCACCGTCGGCAGTAGACGAGACCCAGTACTTC.

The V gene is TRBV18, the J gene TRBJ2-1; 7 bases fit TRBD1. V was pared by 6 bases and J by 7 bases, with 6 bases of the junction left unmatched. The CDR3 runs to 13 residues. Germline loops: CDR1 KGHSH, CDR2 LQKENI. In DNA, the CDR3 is TGTGCCAGCTCGTCGAGACAGGGAAATGAGCAGTTCTTC. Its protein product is CASSSRQGNEQFF. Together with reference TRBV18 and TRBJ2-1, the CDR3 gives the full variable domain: NAGVMQNPRHLVRRRGQEARLRCSPMKGHSHVYWYRQLPEEGLKFMVYLQKENIIDESGMPKERFSAEFPKEGPSILRIQQVVRGDSAAYFCASSSRQGNEQFFGPGTRLTVL.

CDR3 DNA: TGTGCCAGCAGCCTCGGTGGCACGGGCAATCAGCCCCAGCATTTT. The encoded protein is CASSLGGTGNQPQHF. V gene TRBV5-4 combines with J gene TRBJ1-5; D remains ambiguous. The CDR3 sequence is 15 residues long. V was pared by 4 bases and J by 2 bases, with 13 bases between. Germline CDR1 is SGHNT and CDR2 is YYREEE (reference sequence).

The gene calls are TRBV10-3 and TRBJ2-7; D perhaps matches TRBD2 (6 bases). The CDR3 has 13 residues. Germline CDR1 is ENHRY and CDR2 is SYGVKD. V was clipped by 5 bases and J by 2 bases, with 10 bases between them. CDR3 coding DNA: TGTGCCATCAGTCGGGACTTAACCTACGAGCAGTACTTC. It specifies CAISRDLTYEQYF.

The DNA for the CDR3 is TGTGCCAGCAGCTTATACGGGGGGCCACGGTACGAGCAGTACTTC. It codes for CASSLYGGPRYEQYF. This chain joins TRBV7-6 and TRBJ2-7; D is possibly TRBD2 (7 bases). Trimming pared 2 bases from V and 4 bases from J, leaving 15 bases between. The CDR3 loop spans 15 amino acids. Germline CDR1 reads SGHVS; CDR2 reads FNYEAQ.

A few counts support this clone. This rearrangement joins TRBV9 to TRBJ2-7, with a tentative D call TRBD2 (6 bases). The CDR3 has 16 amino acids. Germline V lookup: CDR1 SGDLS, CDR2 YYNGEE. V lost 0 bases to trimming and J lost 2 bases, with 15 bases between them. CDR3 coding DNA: TGTGCCAGCAGCGTAGGAGAGCGGGCCTACCCCTACGAGCAGTACTTC. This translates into CASSVGERAYPYEQYF.

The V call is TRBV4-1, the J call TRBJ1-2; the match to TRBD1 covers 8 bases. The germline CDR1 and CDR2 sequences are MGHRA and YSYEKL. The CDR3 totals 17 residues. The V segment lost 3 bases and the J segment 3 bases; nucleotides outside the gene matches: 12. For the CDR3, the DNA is TGCGCCAGCAGCCAGGTATTCCGGGACAGGCGGGACTATGGCTACACCTTC. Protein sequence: CASSQVFRDRRDYGYTF.

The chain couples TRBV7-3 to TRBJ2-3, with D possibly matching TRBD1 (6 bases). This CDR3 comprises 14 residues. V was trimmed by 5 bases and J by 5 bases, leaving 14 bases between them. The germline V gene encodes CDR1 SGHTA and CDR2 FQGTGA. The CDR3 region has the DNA TGTGCCAGCAGCCGCACGTCAGGGGTAGATACGCAGTATTTT. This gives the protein CASSRTSGVDTQYF. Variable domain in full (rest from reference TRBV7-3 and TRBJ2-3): GAGVSQTPSNKVTEKGKYVELRCDPISGHTALYWYRQSLGQGPEFLIYFQGTGAADDSGLPNDRFFAVRPEGSVSTLKIQRTERGDSAVYLCASSRTSGVDTQYFGPGTRLTVL.

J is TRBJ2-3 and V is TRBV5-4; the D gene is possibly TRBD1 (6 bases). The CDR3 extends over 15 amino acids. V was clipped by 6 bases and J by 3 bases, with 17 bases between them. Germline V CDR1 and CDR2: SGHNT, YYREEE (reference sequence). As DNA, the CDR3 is TGTGCCAGCACACCCGGGGCAGGGGTTACAGATACGCAGTATTTT. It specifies CASTPGAGVTDTQYF.

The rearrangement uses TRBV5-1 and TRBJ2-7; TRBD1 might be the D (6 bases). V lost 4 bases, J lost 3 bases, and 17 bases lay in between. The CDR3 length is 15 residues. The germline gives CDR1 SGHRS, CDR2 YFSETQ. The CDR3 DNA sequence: TGCGCCAGCAGCCCTGGGGGCATCCTCGACTACGAGCAGTACTTC. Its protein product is CASSPGGILDYEQYF.